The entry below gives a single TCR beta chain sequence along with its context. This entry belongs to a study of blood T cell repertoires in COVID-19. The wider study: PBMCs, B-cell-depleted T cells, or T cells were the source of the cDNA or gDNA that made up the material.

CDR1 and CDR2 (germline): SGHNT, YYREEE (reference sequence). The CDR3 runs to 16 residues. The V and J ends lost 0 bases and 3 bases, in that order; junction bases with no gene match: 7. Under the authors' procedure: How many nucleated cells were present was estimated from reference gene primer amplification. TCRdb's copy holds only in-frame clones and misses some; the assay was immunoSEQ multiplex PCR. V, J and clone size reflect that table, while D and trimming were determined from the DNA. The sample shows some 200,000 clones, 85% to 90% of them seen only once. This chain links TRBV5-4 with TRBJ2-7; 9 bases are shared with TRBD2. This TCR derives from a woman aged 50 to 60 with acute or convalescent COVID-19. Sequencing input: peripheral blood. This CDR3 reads CASSLGLAGSHYEQYF. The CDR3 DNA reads TGTGCCAGCAGCTTGGGGCTAGCGGGGTCGCACTACGAGCAGTACTTC.